The present T cell receptor beta chain was sequenced within a study of OX40 agonist ivuxolimab in advanced cancers. Germline V gene sequence: CDR1 GTSNPN, CDR2 SVGIG (reference sequence). This CDR3 comprises 13 residues. The J segment lost 2 bases and the V segment lost 5 bases, leaving 4 bases of the junction unmatched. Sequencing was performed with immunoSEQ multiplex PCR; in TCRdb, only in-frame clones are kept and a portion is missing. The sample contains over 95,000 clones, over 85% of which appear only once. The receptor's source is an adult with an advanced solid tumor such as melanoma, head and neck, liver or kidney cancer. The sample was CD4+ or CD8+ T cells sorted from blood, taken in a trial of the OX40 agonist ivuxolimab. V and J are TRBV30 and TRBJ2-7; 9 bases fit TRBD2. CDR3 sequence (DNA): TGTGCCTGGGAAGCGGGGGGAGCCTACGAGCAGTACTTC. Amino acid sequence: CAWEAGGAYEQYF.